The rows below give T cell receptor beta chains drawn from one sample of a study of cytomegalovirus exposure and HLA in healthy donors. The data were produced by immunoSEQ multiplex PCR, yet TCRdb's version contains in-frame clones alone and is incomplete. The data show some 180,000 clones, with 79% seen just once and 3.5% to 5% held by the top ten. The material sequenced was PBMCs. These receptors were collected from a woman in her twenties or thirties in good health and CMV-seropositive. The CDR3 runs from the conserved cysteine through the conserved F or W. A D gene is named only where the DNA matches it firmly. Some rows mark clone size as missing; the rest say once, few, many or name a class of expanded clone.

len	abundance	v_gene	j_gene	d_gene	CDR3nt	CDR3aa
17	-	TRBV29-1	TRBJ1-1	TRBD1	TGCAGCACCTTCGGACAGGGGTATCCTACATTGAACACTGAAGCTTTCTTT	CSTFGQGYPTLNTEAFF
13	-	TRBV6-6	TRBJ1-4	TRBD1	TGTGCCAGCAGGGGACAGGGGGAGGGAAAACTGTTTTTT	CASRGQGEGKLFF
16	once	TRBV5-1	TRBJ1-6	TRBD1	TGCGCCAGCAGCTTGACACTACAGGGGATGGATTCACCCCTCCACTTT	CASSLTLQGMDSPLHF
14	-	TRBV2	TRBJ1-1	-	TGTGCCAGCAGTGTCAACAGGGCCGGGCGGGAAGCTTTCTTT	CASSVNRAGREAFF
15	-	TRBV5-1	TRBJ2-3	-	TGCGCCAGCAGCTTGGGCGGAGCTAGCACAGATACGCAGTATTTT	CASSLGGASTDTQYF
15	-	TRBV6-5	TRBJ2-7	TRBD1	TGTGCCAGCTCGTCAGGACAGGGGGCTTTCGGCGAGCAGTACTTC	CASSSGQGAFGEQYF
13	once	TRBV6-5	TRBJ1-5	-	TGTGCCACAGCCGGGACACCAAATCAGCCCCAGCATTTT	CATAGTPNQPQHF
17	-	TRBV4-3	TRBJ1-1	TRBD1	TGCGCCAGCAGCCAAAGTCTCACAGGGGGCATGAACACTGAAGCTTTCTTT	CASSQSLTGGMNTEAFF
14	-	TRBV5-6	TRBJ1-1	-	TGTGCCAGCAGCGGAAGGACAGTCAACACTGAAGCTTTCTTT	CASSGRTVNTEAFF
15	-	TRBV4-3	TRBJ2-7	TRBD2	TGCGCCAGCAGCCTCACACTAGCGGGAAGTTTCGAGCAGTACTTC	CASSLTLAGSFEQYF
15	-	TRBV19	TRBJ2-6	TRBD1	TGTGCCAGTACTAAGGGGGCGTCTGGGGCCAACGTCCTGACTTTC	CASTKGASGANVLTF
18	-	TRBV5-4	TRBJ1-1	TRBD1	TGTGCCAGCAGCTTGGGCTTCTTGACAGGGGGTGCGAATACTGAAGCTTTCTTT	CASSLGFLTGGANTEAFF
19	-	TRBV4-1	TRBJ2-3	TRBD2	TGCGCCAGCAGCCAAGTCCTAGCGGGACTACCCGAGCGCACAGATACGCAGTATTTT	CASSQVLAGLPERTDTQYF
14	-	TRBV12-5	TRBJ2-2	-	TGTGCGTCGAGTGCCGGGAGTGATACCGGGGAGCTGTTTTTT	CASSAGSDTGELFF
15	once	TRBV27	TRBJ2-1	TRBD2	TGTGCCAGCGTCACCACTAGCGGGCCAGACAATGAGCAGTTCTTC	CASVTTSGPDNEQFF
14	few	TRBV2	TRBJ2-7	TRBD1	TGTGCCAGCAGTGGGGGGACAGGGGGCTACGAGCAGTACTTC	CASSGGTGGYEQYF
15	-	TRBV5-6	TRBJ1-5	-	TGTGCCAGCAGCTTTTCAGGGGCGAACAATCAGCCCCAGCATTTT	CASSFSGANNQPQHF
17	-	TRBV2	TRBJ2-5	TRBD2	TGTGCCAGCAGTGGACTGACTAGCGGGGGATCTCAAGAGACCCAGTACTTC	CASSGLTSGGSQETQYF
13	-	TRBV4-3	TRBJ2-1	-	TGCGCCAGCAGCCTTCAAATCCAGAATGAGCAGTTCTTC	CASSLQIQNEQFF
14	-	TRBV6-6	TRBJ2-5	-	TGTGCCAGCAGTTACGGTCCAGGCCAAGAGACCCAGTACTTC	CASSYGPGQETQYF
16	-	TRBV29-1	TRBJ2-3	-	TGCAGCGTTGAAGATCCAAGCCAGGGCCCAATGGATACGCAGTATTTT	CSVEDPSQGPMDTQYF
15	-	TRBV4-3	TRBJ2-2	-	TGCGCCAGCAGCCGAGGGGGGGCGAACACCGGGGAGCTGTTTTTT	CASSRGGANTGELFF
14	-	TRBV7-6	TRBJ1-1	-	TGTGCCAGCTCCGAGGGTGATCCGAACACTGAAGCTTTCTTT	CASSEGDPNTEAFF
11	-	TRBV29-1	TRBJ1-2	-	TGCAGCGGGGGGGTGGGAGGTGGCTACACCTTC	CSGGVGGGYTF
14	-	TRBV10-3	TRBJ2-1	-	TGTGCCATCAGTGAGTCGAGGACTGAAAATGAGCAGTTCTTC	CAISESRTENEQFF
13	-	TRBV29-1	TRBJ1-2	-	TGCAGCGTTGAGGGGGGGGCCGTTGAAGGCTACACCTTC	CSVEGGAVEGYTF
15	-	TRBV7-6	TRBJ1-3	TRBD1	TGTGCCAGCAGCGAAAAGGACAGGCCTGGAAACACCATATATTTT	CASSEKDRPGNTIYF
16	-	TRBV4-3	TRBJ2-4	TRBD1	TGCGCCAGCAGCCAAGACACCGGGACAGGGGTAAACCTTCAGTACTTC	CASSQDTGTGVNLQYF
13	-	TRBV5-5	TRBJ2-7	-	TGTGCCAGCAGCTTGACAGAAGAGTACGAGCAGTACTTC	CASSLTEEYEQYF
15	-	TRBV23-1	TRBJ1-3	TRBD1	TGCGCCAGCGTTAACAGGGGTCCCTCTGGAAACACCATATATTTT	CASVNRGPSGNTIYF
14	once	TRBV28	TRBJ1-3	-	TGTGCCAGCAGGGTCCGGGACTCTGGAAACACCATATATTTT	CASRVRDSGNTIYF
16	-	TRBV5-1	TRBJ2-1	TRBD2	TGCGCCAGCAGCTTGATACTAGCGGGAGGGCAGGGTGAGCAGTTCTTC	CASSLILAGGQGEQFF
13	few	TRBV5-6	TRBJ1-5	-	TGTGCCAGCTACGTGGTTTACTATCAGCCCCAGCATTTT	CASYVVYYQPQHF
18	-	TRBV4-3	TRBJ1-4	TRBD1	TGCGCCAGCAGCCAAACTCGCCAGGGGGCACAAGTTAATGAAAAACTGTTTTTT	CASSQTRQGAQVNEKLFF
16	-	TRBV2	TRBJ2-2	-	TGTGCCAGCGCGGCTCAGGGGCGGGTCCGCACCGGGGAGCTGTTTTTT	CASAAQGRVRTGELFF
15	-	TRBV7-9	TRBJ2-7	-	TGTGCCAGCAGCCCCGGAAGGGGCAAGACCTACGAGCAGTACTTC	CASSPGRGKTYEQYF
15	-	TRBV6-6	TRBJ2-2	TRBD2	TGTGCCAGCAGAGACTTAGCGGGACTCACCGGGGAGCTGTTTTTT	CASRDLAGLTGELFF
17	-	TRBV4-2	TRBJ2-2	TRBD2	TGTGCCAGCAGCCAAGATGGGGTGGCGGGAGTGGGCGGGGAGCTGTTTTTT	CASSQDGVAGVGGELFF
13	-	TRBV4-1	TRBJ1-5	-	TGCGCCAGCAGCCTCGATCGGGATCAGCCCCAGCATTTT	CASSLDRDQPQHF
14	-	TRBV10-1	TRBJ2-3	-	TGCGCCAGCAGTAAGGGACTTCGCACAGATACGCAGTATTTT	CASSKGLRTDTQYF
13	-	TRBV27	TRBJ1-5	-	TGTGCCAGCAGTTTATTTGGAGATCAGCCCCAGCATTTT	CASSLFGDQPQHF
16	-	TRBV7-2	TRBJ1-2	-	TGTGCCAGCAGTCTCGCCCAGACGACACCTAACTATGGCTACACCTTC	CASSLAQTTPNYGYTF
15	few	TRBV30	TRBJ2-3	TRBD1	TGTGCCTGGAGTGGAGGACAGGGGAGCACAGATACGCAGTATTTT	CAWSGGQGSTDTQYF
15	-	TRBV10-3	TRBJ2-7	TRBD1	TGTGCCATCAGTGTAACCGGGACAGGGGATTACGAGCAGTACTTC	CAISVTGTGDYEQYF
16	-	TRBV30	TRBJ2-7	TRBD2	TGTGCCTGGAGGGCCCGGGGGGGACTGGTCCCCTACGAGCAGTACTTC	CAWRARGGLVPYEQYF
15	-	TRBV4-3	TRBJ2-7	TRBD1	TGCGCCAGCAGCCAAGAAACAGGGGCCCCCTACGAGCAGTACTTC	CASSQETGAPYEQYF
13	once	TRBV10-3	TRBJ1-5	TRBD1	TGTGCCATCAGGGCAGGGGGTGGAGGGCCCCAGCATTTT	CAIRAGGGGPQHF
13	-	TRBV13	TRBJ2-1	-	TGTGCCAGCAGCTTTATCGGGCGGGCCGAGCAGTTCTTC	CASSFIGRAEQFF
15	-	TRBV18	TRBJ1-2	TRBD1	TGTGCCAGCTCACCGGTGGACAGGATATTCTATGGCTACACCTTC	CASSPVDRIFYGYTF
14	-	TRBV4-1	TRBJ2-1	-	TGCGCCAGCAGCCAACCCCCGAGGAGCAATGAGCAGTTCTTC	CASSQPPRSNEQFF
15	-	TRBV9	TRBJ2-1	TRBD2	TGTGCCAGCAGCGTAATAGCGGGAGTTTACCATGAGCAGTTCTTC	CASSVIAGVYHEQFF
16	-	TRBV4-1	TRBJ2-1	TRBD2	TGCGCCAGCAGCCATGCGACTAGCGGAACATACAATGAGCAGTTCTTC	CASSHATSGTYNEQFF
16	-	TRBV4-1	TRBJ1-2	-	TGCGCCAGCAGCCAAGCTAGACTACAGGGCAGGTCTGGCTACACCTTC	CASSQARLQGRSGYTF
12	once	TRBV29-1	TRBJ2-7	-	TGCAGCGGCGCGAAGTCTTCCTACGAGCAGTACTTC	CSGAKSSYEQYF
14	-	TRBV5-1	TRBJ1-1	-	TGCGCCAGCACCTCAGGGGAGTTGGACACTGAAGCTTTCTTT	CASTSGELDTEAFF